The clone carrying this TCR beta chain was seen many times. V was trimmed by 0 bases and J by 6 bases, leaving 18 bases between them. The CDR3 extends over 17 amino acids. Germline V gene data show CDR1 as DFQATT and CDR2 as SNEGSKA (reference sequence). This sample stems from a study of Graves' ophthalmopathy and Graves' hyperthyroidism. Exclusion criteria comprised other autoimmune diseases, uncontrolled infections, pregnancy or lactation in patients. The starting material, about 9.5 ml of fresh peripheral blood, provided the PBMCs. RNA transcripts were the source from which TCR beta CDR3 regions were amplified. Following a first-round RT-PCR that used HTBI primers, a second-round multiplex PCR was carried out. Via MiXCR, TCRdb re-called the multiplex PCR reads, giving one row per CDR3 protein. Altogether approximately 330,000 distinct CDR3 sequences are present, about a sixth being singletons, with the ten largest covering over 9%.

The V call is TRBV20-1, the J call TRBJ1-6; the D gene is possibly TRBD1 (6 bases). The specimen sequenced was peripheral blood. The receptor comes from an adult man with Graves' ophthalmopathy. The CDR3 spells CSARDRRGQRGNSPLHF. CDR3 bases: TGCAGTGCTAGAGATAGAAGAGGACAGAGGGGTAATTCACCCCTCCACTTT.